What follows are 10 T cell receptor beta chains derived from one specimen sequenced in a study of cytomegalovirus exposure and HLA in healthy donors. This table comes from immunoSEQ multiplex PCR, and its TCRdb copy is limited to in-frame clones, with some not included. The sample records 150,000 or so clones, approximately 94% being singletons. Sample: PBMCs. All receptors derive from a young man in good health and CMV-seropositive.

V usage is TRBV30 and J usage is TRBJ1-4; possible D gene TRBD1, 6 bases. Germline V gives CDR1 GTSNPN, CDR2 SVGIG (reference sequence). This CDR3 has 12 residues. With 8 bases removed from V and 8 bases from J, the gap between germline ends came to 15 bases. The chain's CDR3 is CAGHRVQEKLFF. Written as DNA, the CDR3 is TGTGCCGGGCACAGGGTCCAAGAAAAACTGTTTTTT.

The rearrangement links TRBV28 to TRBJ2-5, with 16 bases matching TRBD2. V trimming: 6 bases; J trimming: 5 bases; junction bases outside the gene matches: 3. Germline values: CDR1 MDHEN, CDR2 SYDVKM. The CDR3 length is 15 residues. DNA of the CDR3: TGTGCCAGCAGGGGACTAGCGGGAGGGGGTGAGACCCAGTACTTC. Translation: CASRGLAGGGETQYF.

This chain connects TRBV2 to TRBJ1-1; 7 bases are shared with TRBD1. Trimming removed 6 bases from V and 1 base from J; junction bases left unmatched: 5. Germline V gene data show CDR1 as SNHLY and CDR2 as FYNNEI. The CDR3 contains 14 residues. The chain's CDR3 is CASRVQGRNTEAFF. CDR3 DNA: TGTGCCAGCAGGGTACAGGGGAGGAACACTGAAGCTTTCTTT.

V is TRBV5-1 and J is TRBJ2-1; 8 bases fit TRBD1. CDR1 and CDR2 from the germline V gene are SGHRS and YFSETQ. J gave up 3 bases and V 0 bases, and 5 bases lay outside the gene matches. The CDR3 length is 16 residues. The CDR3 nucleotides are TGCGCCAGCAGCTTGGGGACAGGGTCTTTCTACAATGAGCAGTTCTTC. This gives the protein CASSLGTGSFYNEQFF.

The chain has TRBV19 and TRBJ2-7, with 12 bases aligning to TRBD2. This CDR3 is built from 15 residues. Germline-derived CDR1 and CDR2 are LNHDA and SQIVND (reference sequence). With 5 bases clipped from V and 3 bases from J, the junction kept 5 bases outside the gene matches. Here the CDR3 reads CASSLRTSGIYEQYF. DNA for the CDR3: TGTGCCAGTAGTCTTCGGACTAGCGGGATCTACGAGCAGTACTTC. The variable domain in full, completed from reference TRBV19 and TRBJ2-7, reads DGGITQSPKYLFRKEGQNVTLSCEQNLNHDAMYWYRQDPGQGLRLIYYSQIVNDFQKGDIAEGYSVSREKKESFPLTVTSAQKNPTAFYLCASSLRTSGIYEQYFGPGTRLTVT.

This clone was observed a handful of times. This chain links TRBV14 with TRBJ1-1; D is perhaps TRBD1 (5 bases). V lost 5 bases and J 0 bases, leaving 10 bases between the germline ends. The germline CDR1 and CDR2 sequences are SGHDN and FVKESK. The CDR3 length is 14 residues. CDR3 amino acids: CASSYDSLNTEAFF. The CDR3 bases are TGTGCCAGCAGCTATGACAGCTTGAACACTGAAGCTTTCTTT. Full variable domain (missing parts from reference TRBV14 and TRBJ1-1): EAGVTQFPSHSVIEKGQTVTLRCDPISGHDNLYWYRRVMGKEIKFLLHFVKESKQDESGMPNNRFLAERTGGTYSTLKVQPAELEDSGVYFCASSYDSLNTEAFFGQGTRLTVV.

J is TRBJ1-4 and V is TRBV29-1; no clear D. The germline V gene has CDR1 SQVTM and CDR2 ANQGSEA. V lost 3 bases and J lost 4, with 6 bases in between. The CDR3 covers 12 residues. This chain's CDR3 is CSVETINEKLFF. The DNA for the CDR3 is TGCAGCGTTGAGACAATTAATGAAAAACTGTTTTTT.

The chain joins TRBV6-5 to TRBJ2-7; TRBD1 aligns across 8 bases. Germline V gene lookup returns CDR1 MNHEY and CDR2 SVGAGI. V was pared by 10 bases and J by 5 bases, with 10 bases of the junction left unmatched. The CDR3 has 13 amino acids. The CDR3 here is CATGRTGLNEQYF. The CDR3 DNA is TGTGCCACGGGTCGGACAGGGTTGAACGAGCAGTACTTC.

The rearrangement joins TRBV10-1 to TRBJ2-7; D gene unclear. V lost 3 bases to trimming and J lost 2 bases, with 11 bases between them. Germline V lookup: CDR1 WNHNN, CDR2 SYGVQD (reference sequence). The CDR3 length is 14 residues. The CDR3, as DNA: TGCGCCAGCAGTGACTCGTCCCGAGCCTACGAGCAGTACTTC. This sequence encodes CASSDSSRAYEQYF.

The rearrangement uses TRBV27 and TRBJ2-7, with a possible D match to TRBD1 (6 bases). From germline, CDR1 is MNHEY and CDR2 SMNVEV (reference sequence). The V end lost 6 bases, the J end lost 7 bases, and 19 bases lay between the germline ends. The CDR3 length is 14 residues. The CDR3 DNA reads TGTGCCAGCAGGGGCGCAGGGGATCTACGAGAGCAGTACTTC. Translation gives CASRGAGDLREQYF.